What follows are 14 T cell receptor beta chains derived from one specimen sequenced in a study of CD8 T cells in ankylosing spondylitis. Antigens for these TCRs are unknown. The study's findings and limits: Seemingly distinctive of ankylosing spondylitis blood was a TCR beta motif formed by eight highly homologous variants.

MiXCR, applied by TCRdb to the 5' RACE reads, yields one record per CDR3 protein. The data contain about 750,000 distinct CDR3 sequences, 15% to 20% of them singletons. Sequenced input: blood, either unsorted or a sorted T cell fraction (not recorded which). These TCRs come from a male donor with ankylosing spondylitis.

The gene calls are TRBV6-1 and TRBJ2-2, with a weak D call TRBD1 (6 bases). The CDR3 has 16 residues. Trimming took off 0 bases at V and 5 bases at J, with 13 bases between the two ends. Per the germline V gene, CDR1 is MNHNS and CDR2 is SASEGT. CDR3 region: CASSEASTGKTGELFF. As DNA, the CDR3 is TGTGCCAGCAGTGAAGCGTCTACAGGGAAGACCGGGGAGCTGTTTTTT.

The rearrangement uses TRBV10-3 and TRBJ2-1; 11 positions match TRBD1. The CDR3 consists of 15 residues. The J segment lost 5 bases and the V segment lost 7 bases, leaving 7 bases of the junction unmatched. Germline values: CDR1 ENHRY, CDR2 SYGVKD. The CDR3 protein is CAIMVGTGGNNEQFF. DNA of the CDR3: TGTGCCATCATGGTCGGGACAGGGGGGAACAATGAGCAGTTCTTC.

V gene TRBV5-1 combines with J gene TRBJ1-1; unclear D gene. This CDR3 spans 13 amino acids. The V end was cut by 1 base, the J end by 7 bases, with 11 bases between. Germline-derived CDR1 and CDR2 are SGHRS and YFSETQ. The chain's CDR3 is CASSLKAGFEAFF. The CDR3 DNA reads TGCGCCAGCAGCTTGAAGGCGGGGTTTGAAGCTTTCTTT.

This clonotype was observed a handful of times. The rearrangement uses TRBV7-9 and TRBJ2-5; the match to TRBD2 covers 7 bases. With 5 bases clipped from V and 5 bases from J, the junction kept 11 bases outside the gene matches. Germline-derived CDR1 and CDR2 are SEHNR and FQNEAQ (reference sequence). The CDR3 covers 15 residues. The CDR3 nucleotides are TGTGCCAGCAGCCCAAGCCGACTAGCCGGCGAGACCCAGTACTTC. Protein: CASSPSRLAGETQYF.

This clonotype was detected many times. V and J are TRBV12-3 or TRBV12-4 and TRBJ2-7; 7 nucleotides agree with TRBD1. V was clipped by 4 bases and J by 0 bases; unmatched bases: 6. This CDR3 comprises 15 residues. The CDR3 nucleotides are TGTGCCAGCAGTTCGGAAGGGGGCATCTCCTACGAGCAGTACTTC. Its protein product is CASSSEGGISYEQYF.

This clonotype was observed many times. CDR3 sequence (DNA): TGTGCCAGCAGTTTCGGTCCCTACGAGCAGTACTTC. This gives the protein CASSFGPYEQYF. The rearrangement uses TRBV12-3 or TRBV12-4 and TRBJ2-7; D remains ambiguous. The CDR3 is 12 residues long. V lost 3 bases and J lost 2, with 5 bases in between.

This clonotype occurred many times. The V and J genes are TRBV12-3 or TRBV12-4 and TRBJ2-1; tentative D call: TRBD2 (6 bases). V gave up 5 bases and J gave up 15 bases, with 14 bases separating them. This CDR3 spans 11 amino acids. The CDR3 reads CASSLGTVWFF. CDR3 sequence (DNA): TGTGCCAGCAGTCTTGGGACTGTATGGTTCTTC.

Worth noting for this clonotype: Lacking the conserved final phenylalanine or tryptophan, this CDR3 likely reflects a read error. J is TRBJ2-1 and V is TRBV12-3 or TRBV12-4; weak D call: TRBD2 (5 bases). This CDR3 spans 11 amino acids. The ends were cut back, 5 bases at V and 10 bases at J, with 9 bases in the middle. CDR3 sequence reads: CASSRREEQFL. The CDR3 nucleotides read TGTGCCAGCAGTCGCCGGGAAGAGCAGTTCTTG.

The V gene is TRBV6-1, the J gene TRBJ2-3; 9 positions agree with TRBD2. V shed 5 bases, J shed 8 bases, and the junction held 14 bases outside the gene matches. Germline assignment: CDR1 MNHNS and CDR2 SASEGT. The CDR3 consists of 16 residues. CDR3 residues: CASSLAAGGPSGTQYF. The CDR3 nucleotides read TGTGCCAGCAGTCTCGCAGCGGGAGGCCCGAGTGGTACGCAGTATTTT.

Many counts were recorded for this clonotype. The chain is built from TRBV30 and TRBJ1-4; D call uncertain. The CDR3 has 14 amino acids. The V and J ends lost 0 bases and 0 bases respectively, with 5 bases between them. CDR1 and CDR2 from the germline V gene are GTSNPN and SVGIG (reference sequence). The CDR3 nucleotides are TGTGCCTGGAGTGTATCCTCAACTAATGAAAAACTGTTTTTT. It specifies CAWSVSSTNEKLFF.

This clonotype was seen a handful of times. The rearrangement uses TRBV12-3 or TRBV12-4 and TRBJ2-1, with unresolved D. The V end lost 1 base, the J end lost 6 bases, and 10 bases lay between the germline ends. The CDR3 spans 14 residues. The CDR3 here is CASSLVLRGNEQFF. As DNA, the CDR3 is TGTGCCAGCAGTTTAGTGTTGCGAGGCAATGAGCAGTTCTTC.

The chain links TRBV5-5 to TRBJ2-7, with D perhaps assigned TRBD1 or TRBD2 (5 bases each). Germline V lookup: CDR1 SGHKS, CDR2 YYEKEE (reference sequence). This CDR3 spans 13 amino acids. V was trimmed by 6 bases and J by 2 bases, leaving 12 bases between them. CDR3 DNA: TGTGCCAGCAATTTGGGGCGGGCCTACGAGCAGTACTTC. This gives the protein CASNLGRAYEQYF.

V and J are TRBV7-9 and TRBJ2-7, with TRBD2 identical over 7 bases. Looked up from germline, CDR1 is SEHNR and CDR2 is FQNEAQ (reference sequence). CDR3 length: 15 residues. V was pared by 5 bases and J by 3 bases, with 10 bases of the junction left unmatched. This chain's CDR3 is CASSPPIGEGYEQYF. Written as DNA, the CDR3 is TGTGCCAGCAGCCCCCCCATTGGGGAGGGCTACGAGCAGTACTTC.

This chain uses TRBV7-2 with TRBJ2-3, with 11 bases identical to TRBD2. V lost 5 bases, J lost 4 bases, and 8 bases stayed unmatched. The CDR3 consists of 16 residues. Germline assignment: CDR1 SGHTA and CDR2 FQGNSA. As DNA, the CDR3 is TGTGCCAGCAGCGCCCGTCCTAGCGGGAGGTCAGATACGCAGTATTTT. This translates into CASSARPSGRSDTQYF.